This TCR beta chain came from a study of blood T cell repertoires in COVID-19. Study summary: Acute-phase and convalescent COVID-19 samples originated in the United States, Italy and Spain.

V gave up 4 bases and J gave up 1 base; unmatched junction bases: 6. Germline CDR1 reads SGHNT; CDR2 reads YYREEE (reference sequence). The CDR3 has 17 amino acids. Study processing details: Amplification from reference gene primers served as the basis for estimated nucleated cell counts. Measured with immunoSEQ multiplex PCR; TCRdb has only the in-frame clones, and not every one. That table supplies the V and J calls and clone size; D and trimming were determined from the DNA. The repertoire holds about 42,000 clones, with around nine tenths as singletons. The receptor was isolated from a human donor in a cohort sampled during active COVID-19. The sequenced sample was peripheral blood. V is TRBV5-4 and J is TRBJ2-2; TRBD2 agrees at 11 bases. The CDR3 is CASSPGTSGLNTGELFF. For the CDR3, the DNA is TGTGCCAGCAGCCCCGGGACTAGCGGACTGAACACCGGGGAGCTGTTTTTT.